A selection of T cell receptor beta chains follows, all from one sample in a study of blood T cell repertoires in COVID-19. Clones were read by immunoSEQ multiplex PCR, and TCRdb kept only the in-frame ones, dropping some. The sample includes 100,000 to 150,000 clones, 88% of them seen just once. Sequencing was carried out using peripheral blood. These receptors originate from a woman over 75 with acute or convalescent COVID-19. The CDR3 runs from the conserved cysteine through the conserved F or W. A D gene is named only where the DNA matches it firmly. A row's size may be missing; if present it is once, few, many or a size class.

clone size,J gene,D gene,V gene,CDR3 DNA,CDR3 protein
.,TRBJ1-2,.,TRBV4-2,TGTGCCAGCAGCCCGCGGGGGTTAGGCTACACCTTC,CASSPRGLGYTF
.,TRBJ1-2,.,TRBV6-2/TRBV6-3,TGTGCCAGCAGCGACAACTACTATGGCTACACCTTC,CASSDNYYGYTF
.,TRBJ2-2,TRBD1,TRBV9,TGTGCCAGCAGCTTTAAAACGTGGACAGGGCGGGACACCGGGGAGCTGTTTTTT,CASSFKTWTGRDTGELFF
.,TRBJ1-1,TRBD1,TRBV7-9,TGTGCCAGCAGCCCGGACAGGGCCATGCCTGAAGCTTTCTTT,CASSPDRAMPEAFF
.,TRBJ2-7,.,TRBV5-8,TGTGCCAGCAAGGGGGTCCCGGCCTACGAGCAGTACTTC,CASKGVPAYEQYF
.,TRBJ1-1,.,TRBV10-3,TGTGCCATCAGTGATGTGGGGAGTGAAGCTTTCTTT,CAISDVGSEAFF
.,TRBJ1-3,.,TRBV11-2,TGTGCCAGCAGCCGTATATCTGGAAACACCATATATTTT,CASSRISGNTIYF
.,TRBJ1-1,.,TRBV18,TGTGCCAGCTCACCCTCTATCTTGAACACTGAAGCTTTCTTT,CASSPSILNTEAFF
.,TRBJ1-4,.,TRBV15,TGTGCCACCAGCAGAGACCAGGTTGGGTTTGAAAAACTGTTTTTT,CATSRDQVGFEKLFF
.,TRBJ2-1,TRBD2,TRBV28,TGTGCCAGCACCCCCTGGGGGGGAGAGCAGTTCTTC,CASTPWGGEQFF
once,TRBJ1-2,TRBD1,TRBV6-6,TGTGCCAGCAGTGGGACAGGGGAATCTGGCTACACCTTC,CASSGTGESGYTF
.,TRBJ1-5,TRBD1,TRBV5-1,TGCGCCAGCAGCTATCTCCCGGGACAGCGGCAGCCCCAGCATTTT,CASSYLPGQRQPQHF
.,TRBJ2-1,TRBD1,TRBV5-1,TGCGCCAGCAGCTTGCAGGGGGCGGGTTCCCCCAATGAGCAGTTCTTC,CASSLQGAGSPNEQFF
.,TRBJ2-1,TRBD2,TRBV5-4,TGTGCCAGCAGCACCGGGACTAGCGGGGGCCTAGGGGAGCAGTTCTTC,CASSTGTSGGLGEQFF
.,TRBJ1-3,.,TRBV7-9,TGTGCCAGCAGCTCACTGACAGGCACTGGAAACACCATATATTTT,CASSSLTGTGNTIYF
.,TRBJ2-5,.,TRBV6-5,TGTGCCAGCAGTTACGGCCGGAGGACCGGAAGGGAGACCCAGTACTTC,CASSYGRRTGRETQYF
.,TRBJ1-6,TRBD1,TRBV2,TGTGCCAGCAGTGTAACAGGGGGCAATTCACCCCTCCACTTT,CASSVTGGNSPLHF
.,TRBJ1-2,TRBD1,TRBV4-1,TGCGCCAGCAGACGGACAGGGGGCGAACTACGATACGGCTACACCTTC,CASRRTGGELRYGYTF
.,TRBJ2-1,TRBD1,TRBV24-1,TGTGCCACCAGTGATCAAAAACAGGGGATTGGCTACAATGAGCAGTTCTTC,CATSDQKQGIGYNEQFF
.,TRBJ2-3,TRBD2,TRBV3-1/TRBV3-2,TGTGCCAGCAGCCTAAGGACGCCTAGCGGGACTAACACAGATACGCAGTATTTT,CASSLRTPSGTNTDTQYF
.,TRBJ2-5,TRBD2,TRBV7-7,TGTGCTAGCAGCATTACCCGACTAGCGGGGCGAGAGACCCAGTACTTC,CASSITRLAGRETQYF
.,TRBJ2-5,TRBD1,TRBV3-1/TRBV3-2,TGTGCCAGCAGCCAAGTCAGGGGGACAGGGAGGTCTCAAGAGACCCAGTACTTC,CASSQVRGTGRSQETQYF
.,TRBJ1-6,.,TRBV18,TGTGCCAGCTCACCAAACTATCGACAGGCTCCCTATAATTCACCCCTCCACTTT,CASSPNYRQAPYNSPLHF
.,TRBJ2-5,TRBD2,TRBV27,TGTGCCAGCAGTCGGGAAGCGGGATGGGTTCCAGAGACCCAGTACTTC,CASSREAGWVPETQYF
.,TRBJ2-3,TRBD2,TRBV10-3,TGTGCCATCAGTAGTGGGACTAGTAGAGTAGATACGCAGTATTTT,CAISSGTSRVDTQYF
.,TRBJ2-6,.,TRBV5-1,TGCGCCAGCAGCGGGCAGGCAGCTGGGGCCAACGTCCTGACTTTC,CASSGQAAGANVLTF
.,TRBJ1-1,.,TRBV19,TGTGCCAGCGACGAGGCGAACACTGAAGCTTTCTTT,CASDEANTEAFF
.,TRBJ1-1,TRBD1,TRBV27,TGTGCCAGCGGACAGGGGGGGACAATAGACACTGAAGCTTTCTTT,CASGQGGTIDTEAFF
.,TRBJ1-2,.,TRBV6-5,TGTGCCAGCAGTTACAGTCCGGGGTACTATGGCTACACCTTC,CASSYSPGYYGYTF
.,TRBJ2-3,.,TRBV27,TGTGCCAGCAGTTTATACGGTGCACCTAGCACAGATACGCAGTATTTT,CASSLYGAPSTDTQYF
.,TRBJ2-5,TRBD1,TRBV24-1,TGTGCCACCAGTCGGGGACAGCCATACCAAGAGACCCAGTACTTC,CATSRGQPYQETQYF
once,TRBJ1-2,.,TRBV19,TGTGCCAGTACCCCCGAGGGTAACTATGGCTACACCTTC,CASTPEGNYGYTF
.,TRBJ1-2,.,TRBV25-1,TGTGCCAGCACCGAGGGAGGCTACTACACCTTC,CASTEGGYYTF
once,TRBJ1-1,.,TRBV20-1,TGCAGTGCTAGGGAGGGGTTATTAGCTTTCTTT,CSAREGLLAFF
.,TRBJ1-1,.,TRBV5-1,TGCGCCAGCAGCTTGGAGAGGGCATCGAGCACTGAAGCTTTCTTT,CASSLERASSTEAFF
.,TRBJ2-3,TRBD2,TRBV11-2,TGTGCCAGCAGCTTAGGGGCTAGCGGGGGGGTGCTAGATACGCAGTATTTT,CASSLGASGGVLDTQYF
.,TRBJ2-3,TRBD1,TRBV11-3,TGTGCCAGCAGCTTAGAGCTGACAGGGGGCACAGATACGCAGTATTTT,CASSLELTGGTDTQYF
.,TRBJ2-3,TRBD2,TRBV19,TGTGCCAGTAGTAGGACTAGTAGGGATACGCAGTATTTT,CASSRTSRDTQYF
.,TRBJ2-2,.,TRBV3-1/TRBV3-2,TGTGCCAGCAGCCCAATCGGACAGTTGAACACCGGGGAGCTGTTTTTT,CASSPIGQLNTGELFF
.,TRBJ2-7,TRBD1,TRBV27,TGTGCCAGCAGTTTATCCCCGACAGGGTCCTACGAGCAGTACTTC,CASSLSPTGSYEQYF
.,TRBJ1-2,.,TRBV6-1,TGTGCCAGCAGTGAACGGGGAAACTATGGCTACACCTTC,CASSERGNYGYTF
.,TRBJ2-3,.,TRBV29-1,TGCAGCGTTCACTCTAGCACAGATACGCAGTATTTT,CSVHSSTDTQYF
.,TRBJ2-3,.,TRBV10-1,TGCGCCAGCACTTCCTCGAGGCAGGGAAAGCAGTATTTT,CASTSSRQGKQYF
.,TRBJ1-3,TRBD1,TRBV6-5,TGTGCCAGCAGTACAACAGGGGTAACTGGAAACACCATATATTTT,CASSTTGVTGNTIYF
.,TRBJ1-5,TRBD1,TRBV3-1/TRBV3-2,TGTGCCAGCAGCCAGCAGGGGGCGTCGGGAGGTCAGCCCCAGCATTTT,CASSQQGASGGQPQHF
.,TRBJ2-7,.,TRBV27,TGTGCCAGCAGTTTATCGCGCGGTCTTGACCGCACTAAATACGAGCAGTACTTC,CASSLSRGLDRTKYEQYF
.,TRBJ2-1,.,TRBV9,TGTGCCAGCAGCGTAGAGGGGGGGTTGAGTGAGCAGTTCTTC,CASSVEGGLSEQFF
.,TRBJ1-2,TRBD1,TRBV5-1,TGCGCCAGCAGCTTGGAGGGGACAGGAAACTATGGCTACACCTTC,CASSLEGTGNYGYTF
.,TRBJ2-5,.,TRBV7-9,TGTGCCAGCAGCTTAGCGGGACTGATCCAAGAGACCCAGTACTTC,CASSLAGLIQETQYF
few,TRBJ2-7,.,TRBV3-1/TRBV3-2,TGTGCCAGCAGTCGAGGGTACGAGCAGTACTTC,CASSRGYEQYF
.,TRBJ2-1,TRBD2,TRBV25-1,TGTGCCAGCAGTACGGGAATAGCGGGGGGGAATGAGCAGTTCTTC,CASSTGIAGGNEQFF
.,TRBJ2-5,.,TRBV4-1,TGCGCCAGCAGCCAAGGTGGAGGGAACCAAGAGACCCAGTACTTC,CASSQGGGNQETQYF
.,TRBJ2-6,.,TRBV28,TGTGCCAGCAGATCCCAGGGCGGCTCTGGGGCCAACGTCCTGACTTTC,CASRSQGGSGANVLTF
.,TRBJ2-3,.,TRBV3-1/TRBV3-2,TGTGCCAGGGGGCGGGGATCCACAGATACGCAGTATTTT,CARGRGSTDTQYF